This TCR beta chain was captured by sequencing in a study of blood T cell repertoires in COVID-19. Study details: COVID-19 samples from acute and convalescent phases originated in the United States, Italy and Spain. T cells, B-cell-depleted T cells, or PBMCs provided the cDNA or gDNA that served as material.

Methods used by the authors: Amplified reference gene primers provided the basis for estimating nucleated cell counts. Sequenced by immunoSEQ multiplex PCR; TCRdb stores in-frame clones only, minus some. V and J calls and clone size come straight from that table; D and trimming were deduced from the DNA. The table includes fewer than 150,000 clones, roughly 90% detected once. This CDR3 contains 15 residues. CDR1 and CDR2 (germline): SGHNT, YYREEE (reference sequence). Trimming removed 4 bases at V and 5 bases at J, with 18 bases between. The chain recombines TRBV5-4 with TRBJ2-5; tentatively, D is TRBD2 (5 bases). The sample was peripheral blood. The source of this sequence is a woman in her 70s who had recovered from COVID-19. The CDR3 nucleotides read TGTGCCAGCAGCCCGTCGAGGGCGGTGGGGGAGACCCAGTACTTC. The encoded protein is CASSPSRAVGETQYF.